This T cell receptor (beta chain) was obtained from a study of T cells in lung cancer brain metastases. A word on this clone: Its antigen is as yet unknown.

Some clones are missing from TCRdb's copy, which holds only in-frame ones; the method was immunoSEQ multiplex PCR. The sample lists more than 1,500 clones, approximately 90% occurring once. General study findings and limits: Fragmented FFPE DNA may have left the infiltrating repertoire incompletely captured.

The V and J ends lost 2 bases and 0 bases respectively, with 10 bases between them. Looked up from germline, CDR1 is ENHRY and CDR2 is SYGVKD. This CDR3 spans 15 amino acids. The material sequenced was tumor tissue from a brain metastasis. This TCR came from a woman aged 45-65 years with non-small cell lung cancer that had spread to the brain. This rearrangement joins TRBV10-3 to TRBJ1-2; D perhaps matches TRBD1 (5 bases). CDR3 sequence: CAISEMGGANYGYTF. The CDR3 bases are TGTGCCATCAGTGAGATGGGGGGAGCTAACTATGGCTACACCTTC.